This T cell receptor beta chain was recorded in a study of cytomegalovirus exposure and HLA in healthy donors. Whole-study results and caveats: Clusters of TCRs from the first cohort tended to co-occur in the 100 to 150 validation repertoires (as a later analysis found). Among the CMV-associated chains, a few were confirmed in vitro as specific for CMV antigens.

A few counts support this clone. Antigen specificity is unknown. V was shortened by 6 bases and J by 3 bases, with 12 bases between the two germline ends. The germline gives CDR1 MDHEN, CDR2 SYDVKM. There are 14 residues in the CDR3. The donors were members of the validation cohort, which comprised 90 to 150 subjects and was separate from the first cohort of about 700 subjects. Produced via immunoSEQ multiplex PCR; TCRdb's table is partial and in-frame only. The sample gives 97,000 or so clones, roughly 87% of which show up once; around 6% is in the top ten. The receptor comes from a man between 18 and 35 years old in good health and CMV-seropositive. The J gene is TRBJ1-5, the V gene TRBV28; D is unclear. Input material: PBMCs. DNA of the CDR3: TGTGCCAGCAGGGTGACGAGACTCAATCAGCCCCAGCATTTT. Translated, it gives CASRVTRLNQPQHF.